The TCR beta chain under discussion was sequenced for a study of PD-1 blockade in classical Hodgkin lymphoma (dated by TCRdb to between 2020 and 2021). In terms of the full investigation: Nivolumab dosing was 3 mg/kg intravenously every 2 weeks, continuing until either disease progression or unacceptable toxicity. The study used CyTOF and TCR beta sequencing to define a peripheral blood immune signature of response to PD-1 blockade in classical Hodgkin lymphoma.

Note on this clone: Its cognate antigen has yet to be identified. No base qualities exist here, and no much larger clone lies one base off it.

The paper's findings and limits, for the study overall: Baseline TCR diversity was reported to be lower in newly diagnosed patients than in healthy donors, and even lower in relapsed/refractory patients. A significant rise by C4D1 was seen in CD4+ but not CD8+ TCR diversity (p=0.0027 vs p=0.16), with the rise being most apparent in complete responders (p=0.02). The study covered only a single clinical trial cohort, and the causes of the repertoire differences, possibly disease activity or prior therapy, were still not defined. Trial patients with a complete response had baseline diversity similar to that of newly diagnosed patients, while partial responders and progressors had significantly lower diversity. Diversity was lower in patients who began nivolumab less than 1 year after ASCT, so these patients were left out of later analyses to avoid confounding by immune reconstitution.

The Qiagen DNeasy kit was used to extract genomic DNA from unsorted PBMCs and from the negatively selected CD4+ and CD8+ fractions. Using primers that anneal to V and J segments, immunoSEQ multiplex PCR amplified the TCR beta CDR3 regions. A synthetic immune receptor repertoire was used to minimize amplification bias, and any remaining bias was removed computationally after sequencing. The authors processed their data as follows. Custom Python scripts were used to quantify repertoire diversity as the Shannon entropy index. The unsorted, CD4+ and CD8+ repertoires were each analyzed separately, with the exception of combined analyses, where CD4+ and CD8+ sequences were merged in silico. A clone was considered expanded if an increase in frequency of at least 2-fold after treatment relative to C1D1 was found, and a pseudocount of 0.5 was applied to clones undetected at baseline. Singleton clones were defined as clones with 0 or 1 copy at C1D1, and non-singleton clones were defined as clones with 2 or more copies. By matching protein sequences in sorted samples from the same patient, clones expanded in unsorted samples were annotated as CD4+, CD8+ or unknown. Wilcoxon tests on paired samples were used to test changes in diversity from C1D1 to C4D1. The clones in this table, taken by TCRdb from immuneACCESS, are in-frame only. Not every clone is retained; where verified, under half of the shortfall comes from an unresolved V gene, and the cause of the rest is unknown. Clone size and the V and J calls come from that table; the DNA yielded D and trimming. The sample contains nearly 50,000 clones, about 75% of them found a single time. The ten largest clones take up roughly 12% of the sample.

V was cut back by 1 base and J by 3 bases, leaving a gap of 15 bases between them. CDR1 and CDR2 were assigned from the germline V gene as SGHDN and FVKESK. Including cysteine and phenylalanine, the CDR3 has 17 amino acids. Kept here is only the CDR3 DNA, which spans 51 bases and is read in frame from base 1. This specimen's time point label, per the study, means: cycle 4 day 1 (C4D1), after around six weeks of nivolumab. Every trial patient had relapsed following autologous stem cell transplantation, and prior brentuximab vedotin exposure was what differed among cohorts A, B and C. The trial cohort was composed of roughly 60 patients with relapsed/refractory classical Hodgkin lymphoma, for whom complete response, partial response or progressive disease was recorded as best overall response. Trial patients were treated with single-agent nivolumab in the multi-cohort phase II CheckMate 205 trial. An independent review committee assessed best overall response by applying the 2007 International Working Group response criteria. Trial PBMCs were collected immediately before nivolumab initiation (C1D1) and during therapy at cycle 2 day 1 and cycle 4 day 1. Peripheral blood was collected in 8 mL Vacutainer Cell Preparation Tubes, from which PBMCs were isolated by centrifugation and then cryopreserved.

The receptor chain draws on TRBV14 and TRBJ1-4, with no confident D gene call. This TCR derives from a human donor with classical Hodgkin lymphoma. The starting material was peripheral blood mononuclear cells (PBMCs), obtained before the fourth cycle of nivolumab. The encoded CDR3 is CASSQGYGLEANEKLFF. The base sequence is TGTGCCAGCAGCCAAGGTTATGGATTGGAAGCTAATGAAAAACTGTTTTTT.